This TCR beta chain was sequenced for a study of identical twins. There are many counts of this clonotype. TCRdb used MiXCR to reprocess the 5' RACE reads, holding one entry per CDR3 protein. The sample carries approximately 600,000 distinct CDR3 sequences, under 8.5% recorded once. The sample was also reused in another study, on yellow fever vaccine responses in identical twins.

This TCR was sampled from a young woman in good health. The material sequenced was PBMCs.

As DNA, the CDR3 is TGTGCCAGCAGGGAAGAGATGAACACTGAAGCTTTCTTT. Encoded protein: CASREEMNTEAFF. V is TRBV12-3 or TRBV12-4 and J is TRBJ1-1, with D unresolved. The length of the CDR3 is 13 residues. V was trimmed by 6 bases and J by 0 bases, leaving 8 bases between them.